The 19 T cell receptor beta chains below all came from one sample that was sequenced in a study of T cell responses to AZD1222 COVID-19 vaccine. Sequencing was performed with immunoSEQ multiplex PCR; in TCRdb, only in-frame clones are kept and a portion is missing. This repertoire shows 120,000 to 150,000 clones, around 91% found once; its top ten account for roughly 5.6%. Sequencing was performed on peripheral blood, taken on day 0 of AZD1222 vaccination. The receptors were gathered from an adult in good health.

The J gene is TRBJ2-1, the V gene TRBV6-2 or TRBV6-3; D remains ambiguous. The CDR3 is made up of 13 amino acids. V lost 5 bases and J lost 3, with 8 bases in between. Germline CDR1 reads MNHEY; CDR2 reads SVGEGT. The CDR3 spells CASSPDGYNEQFF. The CDR3 DNA follows: TGTGCCAGCAGTCCGGACGGCTACAATGAGCAGTTCTTC.

The sample holds one count of this clone. The CDR3 region has the DNA TGTGCCAGCATTCGGCAGGGTACGACTGAAGCTTTCTTT. It yields the protein CASIRQGTTEAFF. The chain combines TRBV6-4 with TRBJ1-1, with TRBD1 as a possible D gene (5 bases). Germline V lookup: CDR1 MRHNA, CDR2 SNTAGT. The CDR3 runs to 13 residues. The V end was cut by 7 bases, the J end by 5 bases, with 14 bases between.

The chain is built from TRBV12-3 or TRBV12-4 and TRBJ1-2, with D perhaps matching TRBD1 (5 bases). With 3 bases removed from V and 6 bases from J, the gap between germline ends came to 8 bases. The CDR3 totals 12 residues. The CDR3 spells CASSFIGDGYTF. Here the CDR3 DNA reads TGTGCCAGCAGTTTTATAGGGGATGGCTACACCTTC.

This chain joins TRBV7-9 and TRBJ2-1; the D gene is possibly TRBD2 (6 bases). The CDR3 loop spans 17 amino acids. V lost 5 bases and J lost 8, with 25 bases in between. CDR1 and CDR2 (germline): SEHNR, FQNEAQ (reference sequence). Written as DNA, the CDR3 is TGTGCCAGCAGCGCGCCAGACGAGTTCCCCCGGGGGTATGAGCAGTTCTTC. This sequence encodes CASSAPDEFPRGYEQFF.

V gene TRBV4-2 combines with J gene TRBJ2-2; 8 nucleotides line up with TRBD2. The CDR3 runs 17 residues. Germline values: CDR1 LGHNA, CDR2 YNFKEQ. V was clipped by 7 bases and J by 1 base; unmatched bases: 11. CDR3 sequence reads: CASTRAGDYGNTGELFF. The CDR3 coding sequence is TGTGCCAGCACCCGAGCGGGAGACTATGGGAACACCGGGGAGCTGTTTTTT.

As DNA, the CDR3 is TGTGCCAGCAGCTTAGGAGCCCCAGGCAAAAACATTCAGTACTTC. The encoded protein is CASSLGAPGKNIQYF. The chain employs TRBV7-2 and TRBJ2-4; D uncertain. CDR3 size: 15 residues. The V gene lost 1 base and the J gene lost 3 bases, with 10 bases spanning the gap. Germline CDR1 reads SGHTA; CDR2 reads FQGNSA.

The genes are TRBV3-1 (or the pseudogene TRBV3-2) and TRBJ2-3; D is undetermined. This CDR3 region has 14 residues. Germline lookup yields CDR1 LGHDT and CDR2 YNNKEL (reference sequence). V dropped 0 bases and J dropped 7 bases, with 11 bases sitting between them. The CDR3 sequence: CASSQDGTRNTQYF. DNA for the CDR3: TGTGCCAGCAGCCAAGACGGTACTCGAAATACGCAGTATTTT.

The chain is built from TRBV29-1 and TRBJ2-5, with a tentative D call TRBD1 (6 bases). Trimming stripped 7 bases from V and 7 bases from J, with 16 bases between. The germline V gene has CDR1 SQVTM and CDR2 ANQGSEA. The CDR3 sequence is 12 residues long. CDR3 in amino acids: CSGRISQGTQYF. CDR3 bases: TGCAGCGGGAGGATATCACAGGGGACCCAGTACTTC.

The rearrangement joins TRBV7-2 to TRBJ2-1; no firm D call. The germline gives CDR1 SGHTA, CDR2 FQGNSA. Trimming left V 8 bases short and J 0 bases short, with 17 bases between. This CDR3 is 16 amino acids long. CDR3 protein: CASLFAGQSSYNEQFF. The CDR3 bases are TGTGCCAGCCTATTTGCCGGGCAGAGCTCCTACAATGAGCAGTTCTTC. The complete variable domain, with remaining parts taken from reference TRBV7-2 and TRBJ2-1, reads GAGVSQSPSNKVTEKGKDVELRCDPISGHTALYWYRQSLGQGLEFLIYFQGNSAPDKSGLPSDRFSAERTGGSVSTLTIQRTQQEDSAVYLCASLFAGQSSYNEQFFGPGTRLTVL.

The chain links TRBV3-1 (or the pseudogene TRBV3-2) to TRBJ1-1; D uncertain. CDR3 length: 12 residues. Germline values: CDR1 LGHDT, CDR2 YNNKEL (reference sequence). V lost 0 bases, J lost 7 bases, and 6 bases lay in between. As DNA, the CDR3 is TGTGCCAGCAGCCAAGATGGCCGTGAAGCTTTCTTT. Protein sequence: CASSQDGREAFF.

The chain joins TRBV6-5 to TRBJ1-1; D is unresolved. Germline CDR1 and CDR2: MNHEY and SVGAGI. V was cut by 0 bases and J by 0 bases, with 8 bases left in between. This CDR3 contains 15 residues. The CDR3 loop reads CASSYSKGLNTEAFF. The CDR3 coding sequence is TGTGCCAGCAGTTACTCGAAAGGGTTGAACACTGAAGCTTTCTTT.

V and J are TRBV19 and TRBJ1-2; no clear D gene. This CDR3 is built from 13 residues. Germline CDR1 is LNHDA and CDR2 is SQIVND (reference sequence). The ends were cut back, 4 bases at V and 10 bases at J, with 16 bases in the middle. The DNA of the CDR3 is TGTGCCAGTAGTACCGACTCCCTAACGCTCTACACCTTC. This gives the protein CASSTDSLTLYTF.

This chain joins TRBV2 and TRBJ1-2, with D unresolved. The CDR3 contains 13 residues. The germline V gene encodes CDR1 SNHLY and CDR2 FYNNEI. V was pared by 7 bases and J by 2 bases, with 11 bases between. CDR3 DNA: TGTGCCAGCACCCTGGGAAGGAACTATGGCTACACCTTC. This encodes CASTLGRNYGYTF.

The V and J genes are TRBV7-8 and TRBJ1-4; the D is unclear. The CDR3 has 15 residues. Germline V gene lookup returns CDR1 SGHVS and CDR2 FQNEAQ. The germline V and J ends were trimmed by 5 bases and 0 bases, with 10 bases remaining between them. The CDR3 protein is CASSAHRATNEKLFF. In DNA, the CDR3 is TGTGCCAGCAGCGCCCATAGAGCAACTAATGAAAAACTGTTTTTT.

The genes are TRBV3-1 (or the pseudogene TRBV3-2) and TRBJ1-2, with a weak D call TRBD1 (5 bases). Germline CDR1 and CDR2: LGHDT and YNNKEL (reference sequence). V lost 2 bases and J 6 bases, leaving 16 bases between the germline ends. The CDR3 totals 15 residues. The CDR3 here is CASSQITRGGHGYTF. CDR3 in DNA: TGTGCCAGCAGCCAAATCACGAGGGGAGGGCATGGCTACACCTTC.

The chain employs TRBV28 and TRBJ2-1, with D unclear. CDR3 size: 12 residues. Per germline, CDR1 MDHEN and CDR2 SYDVKM. V dropped 4 bases and J dropped 3 bases, with 4 bases sitting between them. The CDR3, as DNA: TGTGCCAGCAGTTCAAACTACAATGAGCAGTTCTTC. Translated, it gives CASSSNYNEQFF. Supplemented by reference TRBV28 and TRBJ2-1, the full variable domain reads DVKVTQSSRYLVKRTGEKVFLECVQDMDHENMFWYRQDPGLGLRLIYFSYDVKMKEKGDIPEGYSVSREKKERFSLILESASTNQTSMYLCASSSNYNEQFFGPGTRLTVL.

This sequence joins TRBV2 and TRBJ2-7, with 9 bases aligning to TRBD1. With 6 bases clipped from V and 3 bases from J, the junction kept 6 bases outside the gene matches. The V gene's germline CDR1 is SNHLY and CDR2 FYNNEI. The CDR3 has 14 amino acids. In DNA form, the CDR3 reads TGTGCCAGCAGAGTCGGGACAGGGCTCTACGAGCAGTACTTC. Translated: CASRVGTGLYEQYF. Combining the CDR3 with reference TRBV2 and TRBJ2-7 gives the whole variable domain EPEVTQTPSHQVTQMGQEVILRCVPISNHLYFYWYRQILGQKVEFLVSFYNNEISEKSEIFDDQFSVERPDGSNFTLKIRSTKLEDSAMYFCASRVGTGLYEQYFGPGTRLTVT.

The chain couples TRBV11-2 to TRBJ2-3; D unresolved. Germline values: CDR1 SGHAT, CDR2 FQNNGV. Trimming cost V 3 bases and J 2 bases, with 3 bases left between them. The CDR3 consists of 12 residues. The CDR3 coding sequence is TGTGCCAGCAGCTTCTCCACAGATACGCAGTATTTT. This encodes CASSFSTDTQYF.

The rearrangement joins TRBV18 to TRBJ1-3; tentative D call: TRBD1 (6 bases). The length of the CDR3 is 17 residues. Deletions cut 0 bases from V and 1 base from J, with 13 bases between. Germline assignment: CDR1 KGHSH and CDR2 LQKENI. Written as DNA, the CDR3 is TGTGCCAGCTCACCACCACAGGGCGGGCTGTCTGGAAACACCATATATTTT. The encoded protein is CASSPPQGGLSGNTIYF. The full variable domain, with the rest looked up from reference TRBV18 and TRBJ1-3, is NAGVMQNPRHLVRRRGQEARLRCSPMKGHSHVYWYRQLPEEGLKFMVYLQKENIIDESGMPKERFSAEFPKEGPSILRIQQVVRGDSAAYFCASSPPQGGLSGNTIYFGEGSWLTVV.